The rows below give T cell receptor beta chains drawn from one sample of a study of T cells in Graves' hyperthyroidism and ophthalmopathy. TCRdb redid the calling of the multiplex PCR reads with MiXCR, one entry per CDR3 protein. The sample yields fewer than 500,000 distinct CDR3 sequences, 14% to 15% seen once. Material: blood. These TCRs come from a man between 18 and 29 years old with Graves' ophthalmopathy. The CDR3 runs from the conserved cysteine through the conserved F or W. A D gene is named only where the DNA matches it firmly. The size of a clone is reported for some rows only, either as once, few or many, or as a class for expanded clones.

CDR3 length: 12
D gene: .
J gene: TRBJ1-1
V gene: TRBV6-6
clone size: few
CDR3 DNA: TGTGCCAGCAATTACTTGGGGACTGAAGCTTTCTTT
CDR3 protein: CASNYLGTEAFF

CDR3 length: 14
D gene: .
J gene: TRBJ1-6
V gene: TRBV2
clone size: many
CDR3 DNA: TGTGCCAGCAGTGCGGACGCGCTTAATTCACCCCTCCACTTT
CDR3 protein: CASSADALNSPLHF

CDR3 length: 15
D gene: TRBD2
J gene: TRBJ2-7
V gene: TRBV5-6
clone size: many
CDR3 DNA: TGTGCCAGCAGCTTGGGCGGACTAGCGACAGGGGAGCAGTACTTC
CDR3 protein: CASSLGGLATGEQYF

CDR3 length: 14
D gene: .
J gene: TRBJ2-7
V gene: TRBV18
clone size: many
CDR3 DNA: TGTGCCAGCTCGACCAGCGGTTCCTCCTACGAGCAGTACTTC
CDR3 protein: CASSTSGSSYEQYF

CDR3 length: 15
D gene: TRBD2
J gene: TRBJ2-2
V gene: TRBV12-3/TRBV12-4
clone size: many
CDR3 DNA: TGTGCCAGCAGTTTAGGACTAGCGAGCACCGGGGAGCTGTTTTTT
CDR3 protein: CASSLGLASTGELFF

CDR3 length: 17
D gene: TRBD2
J gene: TRBJ2-3
V gene: TRBV5-1
clone size: many
CDR3 DNA: TGCGCCAGCAGCTTGGCCCTAGCGGGAGGGCGGACAGATACGCAGTATTTT
CDR3 protein: CASSLALAGGRTDTQYF

CDR3 length: 13
D gene: .
J gene: TRBJ1-1
V gene: TRBV27
clone size: .
CDR3 DNA: TGTGCCAGCAGTGATCGGGGGGCGCCGGAAGCTTTCTTT
CDR3 protein: CASSDRGAPEAFF

CDR3 length: 13
D gene: .
J gene: TRBJ1-5
V gene: TRBV27
clone size: few
CDR3 DNA: TGTGCCAGCAGCCCCACCGGTTGGCAGCCCCAGCATTTT
CDR3 protein: CASSPTGWQPQHF

CDR3 length: 16
D gene: .
J gene: TRBJ2-5
V gene: TRBV15
clone size: many
CDR3 DNA: TGTGCCACCAGCAGAGGTGGGAGCACGGGGGCGGAGACCCAGTACTTC
CDR3 protein: CATSRGGSTGAETQYF

CDR3 length: 14
D gene: .
J gene: TRBJ1-3
V gene: TRBV20-1
clone size: few
CDR3 DNA: TGCAGTGCTGTTGGGGCCACTCTTGGGGACACCATATATTTT
CDR3 protein: CSAVGATLGDTIYF

CDR3 length: 15
D gene: .
J gene: TRBJ2-7
V gene: TRBV6-5
clone size: many
CDR3 DNA: TGTGCCAGCAGTTACTCGACGGGGGAGCAGTACGAGCAGTACTTC
CDR3 protein: CASSYSTGEQYEQYF

CDR3 length: 14
D gene: .
J gene: TRBJ1-2
V gene: TRBV20-1
clone size: .
CDR3 DNA: TGCAGTGCTAGAGATGGAGGGACACATTATGGCTACACCTTC
CDR3 protein: CSARDGGTHYGYTF

CDR3 length: 13
D gene: .
J gene: TRBJ1-2
V gene: TRBV3-1
clone size: few
CDR3 DNA: TGTGCCAGCAGCCAAGGACCCTCGGGGGTAGGACCCTTC
CDR3 protein: CASSQGPSGVGPF

CDR3 length: 13
D gene: .
J gene: TRBJ1-5
V gene: TRBV5-8
clone size: .
CDR3 DNA: TGTGCCAGCAGCCGCGGCCCTCCTCAGCCCCAGCATTTT
CDR3 protein: CASSRGPPQPQHF

CDR3 length: 18
D gene: TRBD2
J gene: TRBJ2-1
V gene: TRBV7-3
clone size: many
CDR3 DNA: TGTGCCAGCAGCTCTGTCGGGACTAGCGGGAAACCAAACAATGAGCAGTTCTTC
CDR3 protein: CASSSVGTSGKPNNEQFF

CDR3 length: 18
D gene: TRBD2
J gene: TRBJ2-7
V gene: TRBV11-2
clone size: many
CDR3 DNA: TGTGCCAGCAGGCGGACTAGCGGGCCCCTTGGGAGCTCCTACGAGCAGTACTTC
CDR3 protein: CASRRTSGPLGSSYEQYF